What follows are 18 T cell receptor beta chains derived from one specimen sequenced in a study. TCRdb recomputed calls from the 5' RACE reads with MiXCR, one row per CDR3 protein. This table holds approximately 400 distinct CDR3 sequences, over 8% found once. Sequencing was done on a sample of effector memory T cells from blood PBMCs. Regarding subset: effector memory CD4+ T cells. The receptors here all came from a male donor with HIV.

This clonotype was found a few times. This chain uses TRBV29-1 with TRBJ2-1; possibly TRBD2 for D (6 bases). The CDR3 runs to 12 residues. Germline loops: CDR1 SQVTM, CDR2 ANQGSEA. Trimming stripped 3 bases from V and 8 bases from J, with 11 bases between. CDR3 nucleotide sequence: TGCAGCGTTGAGTCAGGGAGGCATGAGCAGTTCTTC. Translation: CSVESGRHEQFF.

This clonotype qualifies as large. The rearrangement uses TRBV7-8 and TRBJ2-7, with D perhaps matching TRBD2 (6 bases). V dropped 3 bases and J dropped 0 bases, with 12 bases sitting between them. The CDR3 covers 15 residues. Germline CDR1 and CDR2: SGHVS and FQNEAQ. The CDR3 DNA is TGTGCCAGCAGCTTTGGGGGGTCGGGCTCCTACGAGCAGTACTTC. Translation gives CASSFGGSGSYEQYF.

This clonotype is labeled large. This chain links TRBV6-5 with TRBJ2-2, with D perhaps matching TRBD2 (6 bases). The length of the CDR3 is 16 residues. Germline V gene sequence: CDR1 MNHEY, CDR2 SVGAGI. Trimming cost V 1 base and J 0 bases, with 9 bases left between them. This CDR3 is CASSYYGTPNTGELFF. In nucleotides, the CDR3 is TGTGCCAGCAGTTACTACGGGACTCCGAACACCGGGGAGCTGTTTTTT.

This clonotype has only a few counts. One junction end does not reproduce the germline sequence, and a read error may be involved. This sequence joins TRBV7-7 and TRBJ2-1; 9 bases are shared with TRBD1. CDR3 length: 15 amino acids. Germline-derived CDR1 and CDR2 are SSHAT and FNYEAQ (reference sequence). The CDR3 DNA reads TGTGCTAGCAGCTTAGACAGGGGGTCCTACAATGAGCAGTTCTTC. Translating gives CASSLDRGSYNEQFF.

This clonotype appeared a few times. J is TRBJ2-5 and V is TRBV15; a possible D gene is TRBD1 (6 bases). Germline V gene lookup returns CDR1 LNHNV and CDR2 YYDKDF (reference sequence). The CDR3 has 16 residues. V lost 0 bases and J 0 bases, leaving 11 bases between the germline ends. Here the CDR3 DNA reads TGTGCCACCAGCAGAGATGGGGGCAGGGACCAAGAGACCCAGTACTTC. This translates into CATSRDGGRDQETQYF.

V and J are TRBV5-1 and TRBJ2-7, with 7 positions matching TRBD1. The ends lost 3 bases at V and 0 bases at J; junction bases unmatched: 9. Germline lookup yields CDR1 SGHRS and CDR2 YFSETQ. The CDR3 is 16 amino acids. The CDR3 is CASSSTGILDSYEQYF. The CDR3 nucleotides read TGCGCCAGCAGCTCGACAGGGATTTTGGACTCCTACGAGCAGTACTTC.

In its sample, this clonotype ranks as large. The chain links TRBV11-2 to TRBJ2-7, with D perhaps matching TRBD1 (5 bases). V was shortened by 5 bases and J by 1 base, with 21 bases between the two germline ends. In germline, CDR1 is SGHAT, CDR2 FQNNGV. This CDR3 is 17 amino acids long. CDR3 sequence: CASSLGDALVGSYEQYF. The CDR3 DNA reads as TGTGCCAGCAGCCTAGGGGATGCCCTTGTTGGGTCCTACGAGCAGTACTTC.

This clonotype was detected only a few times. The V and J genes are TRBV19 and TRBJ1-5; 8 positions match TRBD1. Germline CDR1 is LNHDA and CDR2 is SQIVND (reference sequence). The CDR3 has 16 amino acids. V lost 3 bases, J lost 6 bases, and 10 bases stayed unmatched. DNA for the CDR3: TGTGCCAGTAGTATCCCCGGGACAGGTGGGTCTCAGCCCCAGCATTTT. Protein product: CASSIPGTGGSQPQHF.

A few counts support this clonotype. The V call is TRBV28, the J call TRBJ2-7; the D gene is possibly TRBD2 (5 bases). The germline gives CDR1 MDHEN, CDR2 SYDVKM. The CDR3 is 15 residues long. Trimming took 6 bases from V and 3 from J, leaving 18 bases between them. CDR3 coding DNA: TGTGCCAGCAGCCTAACCTCGGACTCACGCTACGAGCAGTACTTC. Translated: CASSLTSDSRYEQYF. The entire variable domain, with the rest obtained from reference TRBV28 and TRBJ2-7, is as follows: DVKVTQSSRYLVKRTGEKVFLECVQDMDHENMFWYRQDPGLGLRLIYFSYDVKMKEKGDIPEGYSVSREKKERFSLILESASTNQTSMYLCASSLTSDSRYEQYFGPGTRLTVT.

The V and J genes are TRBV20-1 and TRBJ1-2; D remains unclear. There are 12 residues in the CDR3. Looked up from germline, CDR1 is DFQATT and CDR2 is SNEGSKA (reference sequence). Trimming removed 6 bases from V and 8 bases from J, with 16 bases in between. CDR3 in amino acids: CSATPYVYGYTF. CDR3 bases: TGCAGTGCCACACCTTATGTCTACGGCTACACCTTC.

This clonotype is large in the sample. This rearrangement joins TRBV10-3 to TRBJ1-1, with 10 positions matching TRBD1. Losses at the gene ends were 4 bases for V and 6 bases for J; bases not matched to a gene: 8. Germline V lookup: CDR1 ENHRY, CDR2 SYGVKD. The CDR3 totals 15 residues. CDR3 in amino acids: CAISGGFGTGAEAFF. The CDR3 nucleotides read TGTGCCATCAGTGGAGGGTTTGGGACAGGGGCTGAAGCTTTCTTT.

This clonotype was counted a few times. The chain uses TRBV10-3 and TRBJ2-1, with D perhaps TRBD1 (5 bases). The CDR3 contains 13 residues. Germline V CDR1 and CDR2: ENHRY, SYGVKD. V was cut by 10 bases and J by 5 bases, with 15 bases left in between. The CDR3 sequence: CATRQNPNNEQFF. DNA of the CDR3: TGTGCCACAAGACAGAACCCTAACAATGAGCAGTTCTTC.

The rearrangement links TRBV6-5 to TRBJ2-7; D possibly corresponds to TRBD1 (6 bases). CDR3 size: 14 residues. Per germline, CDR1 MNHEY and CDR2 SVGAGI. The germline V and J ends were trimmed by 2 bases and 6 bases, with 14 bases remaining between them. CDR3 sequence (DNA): TGTGCCAGCAGTTACCGGCAGGGGACGGGCGAGCAGTACTTC. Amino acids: CASSYRQGTGEQYF.

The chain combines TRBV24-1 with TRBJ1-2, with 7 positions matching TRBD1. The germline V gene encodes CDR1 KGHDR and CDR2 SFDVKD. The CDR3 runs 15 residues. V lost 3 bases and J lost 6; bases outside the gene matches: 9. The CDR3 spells CATSDRGTAAHGYTF. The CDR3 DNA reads TGTGCCACCAGTGATCGTGGGACAGCAGCCCATGGCTACACCTTC.

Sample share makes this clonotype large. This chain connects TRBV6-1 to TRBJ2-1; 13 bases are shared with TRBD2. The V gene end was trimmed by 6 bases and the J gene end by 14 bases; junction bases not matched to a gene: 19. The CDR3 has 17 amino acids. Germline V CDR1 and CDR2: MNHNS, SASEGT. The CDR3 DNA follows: TGTGCCAGCAGCCTCCTTAGACTAGCGGGAGGTGGGACTCCGGAGTTCTTC. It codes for CASSLLRLAGGGTPEFF.

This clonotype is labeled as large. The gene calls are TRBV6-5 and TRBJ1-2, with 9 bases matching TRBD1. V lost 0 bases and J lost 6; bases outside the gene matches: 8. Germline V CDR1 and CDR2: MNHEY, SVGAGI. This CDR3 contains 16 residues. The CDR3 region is CASSYSRDRVIDGYTF. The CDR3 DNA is TGTGCCAGCAGTTACTCGAGGGACAGGGTAATAGATGGCTACACCTTC.

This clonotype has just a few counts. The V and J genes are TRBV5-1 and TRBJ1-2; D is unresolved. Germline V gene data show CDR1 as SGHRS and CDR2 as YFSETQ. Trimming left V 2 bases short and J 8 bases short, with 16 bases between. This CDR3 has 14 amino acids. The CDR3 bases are TGCGCCAGCAGCTTACACGGAAATGGGTACGGCTACACCTTC. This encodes CASSLHGNGYGYTF.

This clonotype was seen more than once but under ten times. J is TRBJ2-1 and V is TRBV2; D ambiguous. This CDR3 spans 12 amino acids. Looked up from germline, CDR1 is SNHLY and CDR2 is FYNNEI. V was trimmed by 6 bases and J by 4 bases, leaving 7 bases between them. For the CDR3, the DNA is TGTGCCAGCAGGGATTATTACAATGAGCAGTTCTTC. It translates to CASRDYYNEQFF.